A selection of T cell receptor beta chains follows, all from one sample in a study of post-analysis software for immune sequencing data. TCRdb re-called the PCR reads through MiXCR, storing one row per CDR3 protein. This sample has fewer than 850,000 distinct CDR3 sequences; about 43% occur once, and the top ten carry roughly 4.4%. The sequenced material came from blood. Source of these receptors: a girl aged 10-17 years with multiple sclerosis. The CDR3 runs from the conserved cysteine through the conserved F or W. A D gene is named only where the DNA matches it firmly. Rows give clone size only sometimes, using once, few, many, or a class for an expanded clone.

size	V	D	J	CDR3	DNA
.	TRBV20-1	.	TRBJ2-7	CSALFGGVEQYF	TGCAGTGCCCTCTTTGGCGGAGTCGAGCAGTACTTC
.	TRBV7-2	.	TRBJ2-5	CASSFTRSETQYF	TGTGCCAGCAGCTTTACCCGAAGCGAGACCCAGTACTTC
.	TRBV6-5	TRBD1	TRBJ2-7	CASKSGTGWHEQYF	TGTGCCAGCAAATCCGGGACAGGGTGGCACGAGCAGTACTTC
few	TRBV12-3/TRBV12-4	TRBD2	TRBJ2-1	CASSLGLAGGDEQFF	TGTGCCAGCAGTTTAGGCCTAGCGGGAGGGGATGAGCAGTTCTTC
.	TRBV12-3/TRBV12-4	TRBD2	TRBJ2-1	CASIPGLADYNEQFF	TGTGCCAGCATCCCGGGACTAGCGGACTACAATGAGCAGTTCTTC
.	TRBV7-7	.	TRBJ2-5	CASSPGNTGETQYF	TGTGCTAGCTCCCCGGGGAACACCGGAGAGACCCAGTACTTC
.	TRBV4-3	TRBD2	TRBJ2-7	CASSQGLSGINNEQYF	TGCGCCAGCAGCCAAGGGCTTAGCGGGATTAACAACGAGCAGTACTTC
.	TRBV20-1	.	TRBJ1-2	CSAAVPGDFYGYTF	TGCAGTGCTGCAGTTCCAGGGGATTTCTATGGCTACACCTTC
.	TRBV5-6	TRBD1	TRBJ2-7	CASSLDGTGGLNEQYF	TGTGCCAGCAGCCTGGATGGGACAGGGGGATTGAACGAGCAGTACTTC
few	TRBV7-3	TRBD2	TRBJ2-3	CASSSSGRGTDTQYF	TGTGCCAGCAGCTCTAGCGGGAGGGGCACAGATACGCAGTATTTT
.	TRBV4-2	.	TRBJ2-3	CASSQEGSSVSVDTQYF	TGTGCCAGCAGCCAAGAAGGGTCTAGCGTAAGCGTGGATACGCAGTATTTT
.	TRBV20-1	.	TRBJ2-3	CSARGGYGTDTQYF	TGCAGTGCTAGAGGGGGGTATGGGACAGATACGCAGTATTTT
.	TRBV6-1	TRBD2	TRBJ2-1	CASSRIGRGLAPDEQFF	TGTGCCAGCAGCCGCATCGGTCGGGGACTAGCCCCCGATGAGCAGTTCTTC